What follows are 11 T cell receptor beta chains derived from one specimen sequenced in a study of beta chain features in type 1 diabetes. Study-level results: Moderate yet significant TCRB CDR3 shortening was seen in Type 1 diabetes patients in all four CD4+ subsets.

The isolated RNA, all of it, was reverse transcribed, so expressed TCRB transcripts were what got sequenced. Method: immunoSEQ multiplex PCR; TCRdb's copy keeps in-frame clones and lacks some. The sample has roughly 330,000 clones, about 13% seen once. These receptors lack a known antigen. The sequenced sample was naive CD4+ T cells from blood. Source of these receptors: a woman in her late teens or twenties with type 1 diabetes.

The gene calls are TRBV11-3 and TRBJ2-1, with 7 bases fitting TRBD2. This CDR3 region has 16 residues. Germline CDR1 is SGHNT and CDR2 is YENEEA. Losses at the gene ends were 5 bases for V and 4 bases for J; bases not matched to a gene: 11. CDR3 residues: CASSLAGTTIYNEQFF. CDR3 coding DNA: TGTGCCAGCAGCCTGGCCGGGACTACCATTTACAATGAGCAGTTCTTC.

This clone was picked up a small number of times. The chain joins TRBV20-1 to TRBJ1-2; possibly TRBD1 for D (5 bases). Per the germline V gene, CDR1 is DFQATT and CDR2 is SNEGSKA (reference sequence). V lost 5 bases to trimming and J lost 5 bases, with 9 bases between them. This CDR3 has 11 residues. CDR3 sequence: CSAGRGYGYTF. The CDR3 nucleotides read TGCAGTGCTGGGCGGGGGTATGGCTACACCTTC.

This clone was counted a few times. CDR3 in amino acids: CASSPTTGELFF. The CDR3 region has the DNA TGTGCCAGCTCACCTACAACCGGGGAGCTGTTTTTT. The rearrangement uses TRBV18 and TRBJ2-2; the D is unclear. Germline V gene lookup returns CDR1 KGHSH and CDR2 LQKENI. This CDR3 comprises 12 residues. V lost 3 bases, J lost 5 bases, and 4 bases lay in between.

This clone was observed a handful of times. The gene calls are TRBV7-2 and TRBJ2-6; maybe TRBD2 (5 bases). V gave up 8 bases and J gave up 2 bases, with 22 bases separating them. CDR3 length: 18 amino acids. The germline gives CDR1 SGHTA, CDR2 FQGNSA. The CDR3 spells CASAVPGRRFAGANVLTF. CDR3 sequence (DNA): TGTGCCAGCGCCGTTCCGGGAAGAAGGTTCGCTGGGGCCAACGTCCTGACTTTC.

The chain recombines TRBV15 with TRBJ2-7; 12 bases are shared with TRBD2. The CDR3 runs to 15 residues. The trim removed 11 bases at V and 0 bases at J, leaving 8 bases unmatched. Germline values: CDR1 LNHNV, CDR2 YYDKDF (reference sequence). The CDR3 here is CAARTSGTPSYEQYF. CDR3 sequence (DNA): TGTGCCGCGCGGACTAGCGGGACCCCCTCCTACGAGCAGTACTTC.

The chain employs TRBV7-9 and TRBJ2-7; 8 bases map to TRBD1. Germline loops: CDR1 SEHNR, CDR2 FQNEAQ (reference sequence). This CDR3 contains 14 residues. The trim removed 0 bases at V and 3 bases at J, leaving 1 base unmatched. In nucleotides, the CDR3 is TGTGCCAGCAGCTTAGCGGGACAGGACTACGAGCAGTACTTC. Its translation: CASSLAGQDYEQYF.

The rearrangement joins TRBV5-6 to TRBJ1-4, with TRBD1 identical over 8 bases. Germline V gives CDR1 SGHDT, CDR2 YYEEEE. CDR3 length: 16 amino acids. Germline trimming cut 3 bases from V and 8 bases from J; bases unmatched to any gene: 12. This CDR3 reads CASSSSRQGLLEKLFF. CDR3 coding DNA: TGTGCCAGCAGCTCCAGCAGACAGGGGCTTTTGGAAAAACTGTTTTTT.

The genes are TRBV11-3 and TRBJ2-1; D ambiguous. Trimming stripped 5 bases from V and 8 bases from J, with 10 bases between. Germline CDR1 reads SGHNT; CDR2 reads YENEEA. This CDR3 is 12 amino acids long. CDR3 DNA: TGTGCCAGCAGCCTCCCCAGTTATGAGCAGTTCTTC. It codes for CASSLPSYEQFF.

The table lists this clone with a few counts. The CDR3 is CASLSRRTDTQYF. CDR3 sequence (DNA): TGTGCCAGCTTATCTAGGAGAACAGATACGCAGTATTTT. J is TRBJ2-3 and V is TRBV2; no reliable D call. This CDR3 spans 13 amino acids. Germline V gene sequence: CDR1 SNHLY, CDR2 FYNNEI. The V gene lost 8 bases and the J gene lost 3 bases, with 12 bases spanning the gap.

This clone was found a few times. The V call is TRBV11-2, the J call TRBJ2-7; D is uncertain. V lost 0 bases and J lost 1, with 10 bases in between. The CDR3 has 15 amino acids. Per the germline V gene, CDR1 is SGHAT and CDR2 is FQNNGV. CDR3 region: CASSLDGGTSYEQYV. CDR3 sequence (DNA): TGTGCCAGCAGCTTAGATGGCGGAACTTCCTACGAGCAGTACGTC.

This clone has more than one count but fewer than ten. The V call is TRBV11-3, the J call TRBJ2-2; possible D gene TRBD2, 6 bases. V gave up 0 bases and J gave up 1 base, with 6 bases separating them. The CDR3 spans 15 residues. Germline assignment: CDR1 SGHNT and CDR2 YENEEA. Here the CDR3 reads CASSLEGGNTGELFF. The DNA of the CDR3 is TGTGCCAGCAGCTTAGAGGGAGGGAACACCGGGGAGCTGTTTTTT.